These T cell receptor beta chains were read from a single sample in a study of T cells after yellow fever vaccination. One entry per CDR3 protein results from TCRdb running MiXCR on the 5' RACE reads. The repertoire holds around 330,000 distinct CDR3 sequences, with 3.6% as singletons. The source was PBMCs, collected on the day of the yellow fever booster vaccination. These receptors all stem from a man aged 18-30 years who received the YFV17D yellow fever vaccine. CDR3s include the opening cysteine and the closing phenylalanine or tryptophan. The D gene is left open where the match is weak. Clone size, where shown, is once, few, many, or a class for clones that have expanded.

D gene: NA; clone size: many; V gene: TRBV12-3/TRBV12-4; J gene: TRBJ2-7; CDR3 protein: CASSFSRAYEQYF; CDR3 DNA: TGTGCCAGCAGTTTCTCCAGGGCCTACGAGCAGTACTTC
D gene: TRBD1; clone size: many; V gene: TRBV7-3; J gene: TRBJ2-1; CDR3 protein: CASSLTPGGFKNEQFF; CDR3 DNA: TGTGCCAGCAGCTTAACCCCAGGGGGTTTCAAGAATGAGCAGTTCTTC
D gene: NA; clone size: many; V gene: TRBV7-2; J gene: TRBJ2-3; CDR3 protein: CASSLGLDRDTQYF; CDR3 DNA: TGTGCCAGCAGCTTAGGTCTAGACAGAGATACGCAGTATTTT
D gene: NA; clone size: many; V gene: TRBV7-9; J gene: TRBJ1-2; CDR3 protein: CASRSGPWASYTF; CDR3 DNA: TGTGCCAGCAGATCCGGGCCGTGGGCTAGCTACACCTTC
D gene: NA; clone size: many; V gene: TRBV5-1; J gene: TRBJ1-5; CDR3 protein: CASRRGSGQPQHF; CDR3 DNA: TGCGCCAGCCGGAGGGGGTCCGGACAGCCCCAGCATTTT
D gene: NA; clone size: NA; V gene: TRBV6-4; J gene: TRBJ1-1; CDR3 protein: CASSSEAGANTEAFF; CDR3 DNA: TGTGCCAGCAGTTCTGAAGCGGGAGCGAACACTGAAGCTTTCTTT
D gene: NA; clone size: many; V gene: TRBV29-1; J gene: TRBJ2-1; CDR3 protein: CSVGAYFGGYNEQFF; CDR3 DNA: TGCAGCGTTGGCGCATACTTTGGTGGTTACAATGAGCAGTTCTTC
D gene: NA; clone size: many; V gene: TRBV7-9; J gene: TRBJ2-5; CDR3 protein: CASSLDRRETQYF; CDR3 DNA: TGTGCCAGCAGCTTAGACAGAAGGGAGACCCAGTACTTC
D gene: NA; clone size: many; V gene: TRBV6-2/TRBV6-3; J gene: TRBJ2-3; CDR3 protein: CASRDWSLDTQYF; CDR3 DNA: TGTGCCAGCAGGGATTGGAGTTTGGATACGCAGTATTTT
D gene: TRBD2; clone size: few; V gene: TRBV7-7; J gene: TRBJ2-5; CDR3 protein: CASGTSGGVQETQYF; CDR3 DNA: TGTGCTAGCGGGACTAGCGGGGGGGTACAAGAGACCCAGTACTTC
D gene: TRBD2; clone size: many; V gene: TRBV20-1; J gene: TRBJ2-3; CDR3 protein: CSARDLIAGGTTDTQYF; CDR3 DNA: TGCAGTGCTAGAGACTTAATAGCGGGGGGAACAACAGATACGCAGTATTTT
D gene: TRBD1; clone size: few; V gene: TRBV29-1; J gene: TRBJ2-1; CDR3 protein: CSVTGDYNEQFF; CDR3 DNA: TGCAGCGTTACAGGGGACTACAATGAGCAGTTCTTC
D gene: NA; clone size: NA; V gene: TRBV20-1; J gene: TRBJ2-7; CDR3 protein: CSASPGPTYEQYF; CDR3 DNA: TGCAGTGCTAGCCCGGGGCCGACCTACGAGCAGTACTTC
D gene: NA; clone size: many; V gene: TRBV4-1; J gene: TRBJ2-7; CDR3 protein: CASSQELADAYEQYF; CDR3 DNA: TGCGCCAGCAGCCAAGAACTCGCCGACGCTTACGAGCAGTACTTC
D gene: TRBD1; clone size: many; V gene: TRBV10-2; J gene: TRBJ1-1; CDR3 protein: CASSESFSGTGNMAEAFF; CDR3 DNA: TGCGCCAGCAGTGAGTCCTTCTCCGGGACAGGGAATATGGCTGAAGCTTTCTTT
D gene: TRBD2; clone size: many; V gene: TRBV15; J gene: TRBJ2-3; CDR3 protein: CATSRDDTSGGGDTQYF; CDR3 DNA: TGTGCCACCAGCAGAGACGATACTAGCGGGGGGGGAGATACGCAGTATTTT
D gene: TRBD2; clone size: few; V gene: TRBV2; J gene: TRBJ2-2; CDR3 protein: CAVSGGAVTGELFF; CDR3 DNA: TGTGCCGTTAGCGGGGGGGCCGTCACCGGGGAGCTGTTTTTT
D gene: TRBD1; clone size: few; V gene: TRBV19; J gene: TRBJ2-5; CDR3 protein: CASSALPTRGLETQYF; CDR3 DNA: TGTGCCAGTAGTGCACTACCGACCAGGGGGCTGGAGACCCAGTACTTC
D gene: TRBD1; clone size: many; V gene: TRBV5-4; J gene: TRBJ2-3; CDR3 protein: CASSSGQGGSVGTDTQYF; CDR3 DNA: TGTGCCAGCAGCTCGGGACAGGGGGGTTCCGTGGGCACAGATACGCAGTATTTT
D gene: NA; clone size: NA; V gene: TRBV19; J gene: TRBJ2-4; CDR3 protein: CASSISEGPPQNIQYF; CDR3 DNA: TGTGCCAGTAGTATTTCTGAGGGGCCCCCTCAAAACATTCAGTACTTC
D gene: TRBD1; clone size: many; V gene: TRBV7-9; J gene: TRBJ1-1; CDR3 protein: CASSFGTGVLTEAFF; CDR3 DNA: TGTGCCAGCAGCTTCGGGACAGGGGTTTTAACTGAAGCTTTCTTT
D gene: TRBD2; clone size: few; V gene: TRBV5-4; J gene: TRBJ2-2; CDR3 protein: CASSYSGVDTGELFF; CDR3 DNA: TGTGCCAGCAGCTATAGCGGGGTTGACACCGGGGAGCTGTTTTTT
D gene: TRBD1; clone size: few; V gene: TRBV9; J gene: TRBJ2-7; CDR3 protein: CASSVEGTASYEQYF; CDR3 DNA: TGTGCCAGCAGCGTAGAAGGGACAGCATCCTACGAGCAGTACTTC
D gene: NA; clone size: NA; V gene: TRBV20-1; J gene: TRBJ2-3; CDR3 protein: CSARDFEGGADTQYF; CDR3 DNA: TGCAGTGCTAGAGATTTCGAGGGCGGAGCAGATACGCAGTATTTT
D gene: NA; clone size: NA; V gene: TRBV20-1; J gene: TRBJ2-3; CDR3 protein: CSAPATYTDTQYF; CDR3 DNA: TGCAGTGCTCCCGCCACGTACACAGATACGCAGTATTTT
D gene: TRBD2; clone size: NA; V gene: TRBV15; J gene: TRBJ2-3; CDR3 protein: CATSTMRTSLDTQYF; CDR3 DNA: TGTGCCACCAGCACCATGAGGACTAGTTTAGATACGCAGTATTTT
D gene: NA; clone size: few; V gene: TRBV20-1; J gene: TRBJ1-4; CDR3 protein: CSAREIGGEKLFF; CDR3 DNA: TGCAGTGCTAGAGAAATTGGGGGGGAAAAACTGTTTTTT
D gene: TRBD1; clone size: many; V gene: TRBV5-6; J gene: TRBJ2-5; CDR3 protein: CASSRTGTGVETQYF; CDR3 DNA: TGTGCCAGCAGCCGGACCGGGACAGGGGTGGAGACCCAGTACTTC
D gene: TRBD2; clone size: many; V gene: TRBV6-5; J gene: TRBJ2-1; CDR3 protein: CASSSLAGGRSYNEQFF; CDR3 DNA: TGTGCCAGCAGTTCACTAGCGGGGGGACGCTCCTACAATGAGCAGTTCTTC
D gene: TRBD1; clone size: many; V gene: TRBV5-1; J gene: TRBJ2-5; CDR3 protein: CASSIRQGYGETQYF; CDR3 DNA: TGCGCCAGCAGCATAAGACAGGGATACGGCGAGACCCAGTACTTC
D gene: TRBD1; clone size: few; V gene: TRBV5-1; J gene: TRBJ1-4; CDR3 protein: CASRPGTGAEKLFF; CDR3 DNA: TGCGCCAGCAGGCCCGGGACAGGGGCCGAAAAACTGTTTTTT
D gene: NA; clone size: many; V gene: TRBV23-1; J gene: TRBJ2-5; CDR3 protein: CASSPRIQETQYF; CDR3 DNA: TGCGCCAGCAGCCCTCGGATTCAAGAGACCCAGTACTTC
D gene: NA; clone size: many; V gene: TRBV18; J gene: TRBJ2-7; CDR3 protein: CASSRGQGSGEQYF; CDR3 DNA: TGTGCCAGCTCACGCGGGCAGGGCTCGGGGGAGCAGTACTTC
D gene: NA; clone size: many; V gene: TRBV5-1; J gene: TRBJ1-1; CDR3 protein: CASSLDRPNTEAFF; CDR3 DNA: TGCGCCAGCAGCTTGGACAGGCCGAACACTGAAGCTTTCTTT
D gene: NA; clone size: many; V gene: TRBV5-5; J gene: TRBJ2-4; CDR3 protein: CASSPTRWSVNIQYF; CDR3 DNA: TGTGCCAGCAGCCCCACCAGGTGGAGTGTAAACATTCAGTACTTC
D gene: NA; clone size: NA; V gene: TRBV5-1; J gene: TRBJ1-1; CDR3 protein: CASSLAPGVMNTEAFF; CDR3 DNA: TGCGCCAGCAGCTTGGCCCCAGGGGTCATGAACACTGAAGCTTTCTTT
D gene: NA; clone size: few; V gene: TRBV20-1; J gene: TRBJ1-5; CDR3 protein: CSARGGAGNQPQHF; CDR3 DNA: TGCAGTGCAAGGGGGGGGGCAGGCAATCAGCCCCAGCATTTT
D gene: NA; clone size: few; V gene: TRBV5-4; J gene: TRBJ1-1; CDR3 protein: CASSSPRDLNTEAFF; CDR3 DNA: TGTGCCAGCAGCAGCCCCCGGGATTTGAACACTGAAGCTTTCTTT
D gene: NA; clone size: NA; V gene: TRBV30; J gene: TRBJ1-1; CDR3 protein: CASAGGPEAFF; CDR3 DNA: TGTGCCTCAGCAGGAGGGCCTGAAGCTTTCTTT
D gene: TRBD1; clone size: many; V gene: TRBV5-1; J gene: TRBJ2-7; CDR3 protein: CASSGNGQGAYEQYF; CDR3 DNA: TGCGCCAGCAGCGGGAATGGACAGGGGGCTTACGAGCAGTACTTC
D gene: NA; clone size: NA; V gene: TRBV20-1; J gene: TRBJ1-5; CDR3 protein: CSARTEPNQPQHF; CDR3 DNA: TGCAGTGCCCGGACAGAACCCAATCAGCCCCAGCATTTT
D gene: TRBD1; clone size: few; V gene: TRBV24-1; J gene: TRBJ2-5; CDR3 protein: CATSDFSGGFKETQYF; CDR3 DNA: TGTGCCACCAGTGATTTCTCAGGGGGCTTTAAAGAGACCCAGTACTTC
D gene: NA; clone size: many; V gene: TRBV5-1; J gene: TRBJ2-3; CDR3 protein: CASSLGLLEHTQYF; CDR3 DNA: TGCGCCAGCAGCCTGGGACTCCTCGAGCACACGCAGTATTTT
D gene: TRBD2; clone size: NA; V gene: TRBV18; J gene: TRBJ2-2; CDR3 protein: CASSPPGGYGGELFF; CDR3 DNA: TGTGCCAGCTCACCACCGGGAGGGTACGGCGGGGAGCTGTTTTTT
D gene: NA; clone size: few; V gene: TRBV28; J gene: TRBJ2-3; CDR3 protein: CASSLVESSTDTQYF; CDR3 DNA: TGTGCCAGCAGTTTAGTGGAGTCTAGCACAGATACGCAGTATTTT
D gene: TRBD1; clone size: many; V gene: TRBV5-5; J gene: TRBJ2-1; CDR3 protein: CASSSRNPGQGANEQFF; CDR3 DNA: TGTGCCAGCAGCTCCAGGAACCCGGGACAGGGGGCTAATGAGCAGTTCTTC
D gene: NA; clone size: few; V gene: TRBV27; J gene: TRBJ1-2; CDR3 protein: CASSLKPPPGIPYGYTF; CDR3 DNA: TGTGCCAGCAGTTTAAAACCTCCCCCGGGGATTCCCTATGGCTACACCTTC
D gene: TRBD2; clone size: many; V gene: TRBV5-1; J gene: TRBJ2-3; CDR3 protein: CASSPTSGGRRSTDTQYF; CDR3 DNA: TGCGCCAGCAGCCCTACTAGCGGGGGAAGGAGGAGCACAGATACGCAGTATTTT
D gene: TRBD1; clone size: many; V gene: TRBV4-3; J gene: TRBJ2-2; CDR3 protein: CASSSWTGGNTGELFF; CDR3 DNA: TGCGCCAGCAGCTCGTGGACAGGGGGGAACACCGGGGAGCTGTTTTTT